The TCR beta chain under discussion was sequenced for a study of cytomegalovirus exposure and HLA in healthy donors. With V trimmed by 2 bases and J by 10 bases, 8 bases remained unmatched. This CDR3 has 15 residues. Germline V lookup: CDR1 ENHRY, CDR2 SYGVKD. It was with 60 Vbeta and 13 Jbeta primers that the PCR ran. Repertoires were generated with immunoSEQ multiplex PCR, while TCRdb's copy carries only in-frame clones and drops some. This sample has about 150,000 clones; 75% to 90% occur once, and the top ten carry 6.3%. Turning to this clone: Its specificity is unknown.

General study findings and limits: Earlier findings revealed that most TCR beta V segments proved productive either about 90% or about 30% of the time.

The sequenced material came from PBMCs. The TCR was taken from a male donor in good health and CMV-seropositive. The chain joins TRBV10-3 to TRBJ2-1, with TRBD2 matching over 10 bases. This CDR3 is CAISEDLAGAWEQFF. CDR3 nucleotide sequence: TGTGCCATCAGTGAGGATCTAGCGGGAGCATGGGAGCAGTTCTTC.